The clone carrying this T cell receptor beta chain was found once. What it binds is unknown. The data are from a study of T cell responses to AZD1222 COVID-19 vaccine. The CDR3 length is 15 residues. Trimming pared 2 bases from V and 7 bases from J, leaving 18 bases between. The V gene's germline CDR1 is SGHTA and CDR2 FQGNSA. General study results and limits: Nearly half of spike-specific TCRs reportedly go after variant regions that carry no mutations.

Profiling relied on immunoSEQ multiplex PCR, and the TCRdb table lists in-frame clones only, not all of them. The table shows about 76,000 clones, with about 83% occurring only once. This TCR was recovered from an adult who received the MenACWY meningococcal vaccine as a control. The specimen comprised peripheral blood, sampled 28 days after the second dose of the MenACWY control vaccine. This chain links TRBV7-2 with TRBJ2-7, with D maybe TRBD1 (5 bases). The CDR3 is CASSLSAQGSHEQYF. DNA of the CDR3: TGTGCCAGCAGCTTATCAGCTCAGGGCTCTCATGAGCAGTACTTC.